This TCR beta chain was identified during a study of cytomegalovirus exposure and HLA in healthy donors. The study ran its PCR with 60 Vbeta and 13 Jbeta primers. Clones were sequenced by immunoSEQ multiplex PCR, and TCRdb holds only the in-frame ones, with some missing. The sample includes around 140,000 clones. V was cut by 5 bases and J by 0 bases, with 9 bases left in between. The CDR3 spans 14 residues. Germline lookup yields CDR1 SGHRS and CDR2 YFSETQ. The receptor was derived from a woman aged 40-49 years in good health and CMV-seronegative. This chain connects TRBV5-1 to TRBJ2-4, with D unresolved. The source material was PBMCs. The CDR3 protein is CASRSVLAKNIQYF. As DNA, the CDR3 is TGCGCCAGCAGATCAGTTCTAGCCAAAAACATTCAGTACTTC.